This TCR beta chain was found in a study of blood T cell repertoires in COVID-19 (dated by TCRdb to between 2020 and 2021). At the level of the whole study: The collaborator samples originated in the United States, Italy and Spain and spanned the acute and convalescent phases of COVID-19. The prospective study material was composed of cDNA or gDNA derived from T cells, B-cell-depleted T cells, or PBMCs. Nearly every sample came with metadata listing a de-identified subject ID, COVID-19 status, age in years and sex. Samples came from the ongoing ImmuneRACE study (first 160 participants) plus 1,254 subjects from 6 global collaborators. Where available, HLA class I and class II types were obtained from metadata supplied by the sample provider rather than from assay-based typing. The repertoires were made available in a free public database intended to serve as a resource for research on the immune response to SARS-CoV-2. The dataset comprised deeply sampled blood TCRbeta repertoires from subjects exposed to, actively infected with, or recovered from COVID-19. What the study reported, not specific to this receptor: The quantity of clinical and demographic metadata differed by source and by participant and was supplied without curation.

This clone was seen many times. Its antigen remains unidentified. Base qualities are not at hand, and no much larger clone is one base apart. TCRbeta CDR3 regions were amplified from genomic DNA using the immunoSEQ Assay, a bias-controlled multiplex PCR. Concerning the study's data processing: The number of nucleated cells in each sample was estimated from the amplification of reference gene primers within the assay. Sequence reads were collapsed and filtered to measure the absolute abundance of every unique TCRbeta CDR3 rearrangement. For each sample, productive Simpson clonality was calculated by taking the square root of Simpson's diversity index across productive rearrangements. In its TCRdb copy, this immuneACCESS table keeps in-frame sequences only and misses some clones. Where compared with another copy, unresolved V genes explain less than half of these, and the others have no known cause. D and trimming come from the DNA, and the V and J calls and clone size come from that table. In all, the sample holds around 400,000 clones, and under 90% of those were seen once. The ten largest clonotypes hold about 1.7% of the sample.

Enrolling through a virtual design, the prospective study's participants ranged in age from about 18 to 89 years and lived across about two dozen United States geographic areas. Cohort assignment in the prospective study relied on participant-reported clinical history from a screening survey and a study questionnaire. Recovered participants in ImmuneRACE Cohort 3 were defined by two consecutive negative NP/OP PCR tests, clearance by a healthcare professional, or resolution of symptoms. Each participant in the prospective study had whole blood, serum and a nasopharyngeal or oropharyngeal swab collected by mobile phlebotomists. Participants in the prospective study had the option to provide additional blood draws and questionnaires over a 2-month period. Before DNA extraction, prospective study blood samples were shipped either frozen or at room temperature. Specimen: PBMCs or T cells enriched from blood (not recorded which). This receptor was obtained from a woman aged 25-40 years who had recovered from COVID-19.

The sequence in DNA is TGTGCCAGCAGCTTATTCGGGGACAGGGGGCTGAGCGGGGAGCTGTTTTTT. The resulting protein is CASSLFGDRGLSGELFF. The V gene is TRBV7-8 and the J gene is TRBJ2-2; 12 nucleotides in the junction match TRBD1. Counted from cysteine to phenylalanine, this CDR3 has 17 amino acids. The entry retains the CDR3 DNA only, 51 bases that are in frame from base 1. Looking up the germline V gene yields CDR1 SGHVS and CDR2 FQNEAQ. V loses 2 bases at its end and J loses 7 bases; junction bases beyond the gene matches: 8.